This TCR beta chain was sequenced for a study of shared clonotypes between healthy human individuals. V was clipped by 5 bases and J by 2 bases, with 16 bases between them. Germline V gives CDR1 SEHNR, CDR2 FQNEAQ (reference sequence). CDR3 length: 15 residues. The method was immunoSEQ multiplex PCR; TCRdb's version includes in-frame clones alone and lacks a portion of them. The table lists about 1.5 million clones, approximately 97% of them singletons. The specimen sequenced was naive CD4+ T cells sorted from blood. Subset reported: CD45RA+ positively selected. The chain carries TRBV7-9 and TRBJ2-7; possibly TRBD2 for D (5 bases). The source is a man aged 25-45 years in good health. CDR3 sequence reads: CASSRRELQAYEQYF. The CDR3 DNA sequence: TGTGCCAGCAGCCGCCGGGAACTCCAAGCCTACGAGCAGTACTTC.